This T cell receptor (beta chain) was captured by sequencing in a study of T cells in tuberculosis. The CDR3 has 14 residues. Germline loops: CDR1 GTSNPN, CDR2 SVGIG (reference sequence). Trimming cost V 3 bases and J 1 base, with 10 bases left between them. Assay used: immunoSEQ multiplex PCR; TCRdb lists only in-frame clones, some missing. This table has around 30,000 clones, about 82% appearing once. Time point of the sample: new active TB diagnosis, blood taken before or within 7 days of starting treatment. The sequence was obtained from an adult with tuberculosis. V and J are TRBV30 and TRBJ1-3, with D perhaps TRBD1 (5 bases). This specimen consisted of PBMCs, obtained at tuberculosis diagnosis. The CDR3 loop reads CAWSGGWSGNTIYF. The CDR3 region has the DNA TGTGCCTGGAGCGGGGGATGGTCTGGAAACACCATATATTTT.